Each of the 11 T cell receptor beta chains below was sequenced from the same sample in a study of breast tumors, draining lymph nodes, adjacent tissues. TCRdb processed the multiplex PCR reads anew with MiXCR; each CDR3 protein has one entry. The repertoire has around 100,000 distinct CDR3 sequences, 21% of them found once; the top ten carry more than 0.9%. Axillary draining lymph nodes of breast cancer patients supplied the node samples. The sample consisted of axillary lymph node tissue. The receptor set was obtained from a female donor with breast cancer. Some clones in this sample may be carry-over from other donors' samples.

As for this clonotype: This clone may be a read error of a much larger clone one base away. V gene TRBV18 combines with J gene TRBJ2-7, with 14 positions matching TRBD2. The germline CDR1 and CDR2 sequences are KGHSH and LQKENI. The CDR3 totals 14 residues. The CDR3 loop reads CASAPTSGGGEQYF. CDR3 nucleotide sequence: TGTGCCAGCGCACCGACTAGCGGGGGGGGAGAGCAGTACTTC.

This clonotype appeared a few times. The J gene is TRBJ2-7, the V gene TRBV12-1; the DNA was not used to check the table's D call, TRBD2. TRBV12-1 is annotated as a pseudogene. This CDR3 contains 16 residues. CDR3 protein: CASQAKRGGLSYEQYF. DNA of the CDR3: TGTGCCAGCCAAGCAAAGCGGGGGGGCCTTTCCTACGAGCAGTACTTC.

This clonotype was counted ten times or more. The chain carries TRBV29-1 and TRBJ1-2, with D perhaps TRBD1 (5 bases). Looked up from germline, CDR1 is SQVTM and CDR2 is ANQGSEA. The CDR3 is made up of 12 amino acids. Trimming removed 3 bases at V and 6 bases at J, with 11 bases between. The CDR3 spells CSVDRGGNGYTF. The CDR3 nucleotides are TGCAGCGTTGATCGGGGGGGGAATGGCTACACCTTC.

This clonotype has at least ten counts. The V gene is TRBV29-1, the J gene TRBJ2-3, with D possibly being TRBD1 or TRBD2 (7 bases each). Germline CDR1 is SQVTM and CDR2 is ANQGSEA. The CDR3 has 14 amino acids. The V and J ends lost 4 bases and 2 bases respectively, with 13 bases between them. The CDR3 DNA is TGCAGCGTTGGGGGGGGGACAGCCACAGATACGCAGTATTTT. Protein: CSVGGGTATDTQYF.

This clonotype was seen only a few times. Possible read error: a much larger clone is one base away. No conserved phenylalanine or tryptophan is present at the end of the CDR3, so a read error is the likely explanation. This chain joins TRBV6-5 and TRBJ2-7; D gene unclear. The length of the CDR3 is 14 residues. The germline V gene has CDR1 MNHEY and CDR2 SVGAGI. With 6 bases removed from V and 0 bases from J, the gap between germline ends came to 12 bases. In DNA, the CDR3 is TGTGCCAGCAGGTACAGTAAGTTCTCCTACGAGCAGTACTCC. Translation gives CASRYSKFSYEQYS.

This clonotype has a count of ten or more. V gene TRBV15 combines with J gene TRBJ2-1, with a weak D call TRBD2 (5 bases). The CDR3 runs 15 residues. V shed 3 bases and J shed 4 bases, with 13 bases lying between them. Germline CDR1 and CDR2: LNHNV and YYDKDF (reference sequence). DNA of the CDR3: TGTGCCACCAGCAGTGAGGGCGGACTGTACAATGAGCAGTTCTTC. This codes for CATSSEGGLYNEQFF. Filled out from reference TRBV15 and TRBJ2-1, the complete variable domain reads DAMVIQNPRYQVTQFGKPVTLSCSQTLNHNVMYWYQQKSSQAPKLLFHYYDKDFNNEADTPDNFQSRRPNTSFCFLDIRSPGLGDTAMYLCATSSEGGLYNEQFFGPGTRLTVL.

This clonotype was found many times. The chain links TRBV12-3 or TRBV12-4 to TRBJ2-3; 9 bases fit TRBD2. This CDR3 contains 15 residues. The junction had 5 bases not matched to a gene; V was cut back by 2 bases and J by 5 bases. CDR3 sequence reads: CASSLLRGGVDTQYF. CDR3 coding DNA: TGTGCCAGCAGTTTACTTCGCGGGGGGGTAGATACGCAGTATTTT.

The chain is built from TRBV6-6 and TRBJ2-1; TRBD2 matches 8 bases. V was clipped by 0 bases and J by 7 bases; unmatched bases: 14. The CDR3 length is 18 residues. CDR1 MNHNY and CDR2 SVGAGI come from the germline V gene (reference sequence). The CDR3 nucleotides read TGTGCCAGCAGTTACTCGCGCGGCCGGAGCGGGAGAGGGAATGAGCAGTTCTTC. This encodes CASSYSRGRSGRGNEQFF.

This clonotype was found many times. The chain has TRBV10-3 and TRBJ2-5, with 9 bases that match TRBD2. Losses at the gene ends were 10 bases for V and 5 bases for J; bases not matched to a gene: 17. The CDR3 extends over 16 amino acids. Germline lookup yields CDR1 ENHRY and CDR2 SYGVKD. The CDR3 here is CATHPWREGTTETQYF. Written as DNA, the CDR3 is TGTGCCACCCACCCCTGGCGGGAGGGTACCACGGAGACCCAGTACTTC.

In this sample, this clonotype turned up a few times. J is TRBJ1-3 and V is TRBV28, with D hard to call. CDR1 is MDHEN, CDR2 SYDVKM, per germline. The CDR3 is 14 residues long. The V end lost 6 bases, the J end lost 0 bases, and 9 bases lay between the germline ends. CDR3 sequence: CASSKGFSGNTIYF. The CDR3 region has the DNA TGTGCCAGCAGCAAAGGGTTCTCTGGAAACACCATATATTTT. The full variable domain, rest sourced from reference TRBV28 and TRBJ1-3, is DVKVTQSSRYLVKRTGEKVFLECVQDMDHENMFWYRQDPGLGLRLIYFSYDVKMKEKGDIPEGYSVSREKKERFSLILESASTNQTSMYLCASSKGFSGNTIYFGEGSWLTVV.

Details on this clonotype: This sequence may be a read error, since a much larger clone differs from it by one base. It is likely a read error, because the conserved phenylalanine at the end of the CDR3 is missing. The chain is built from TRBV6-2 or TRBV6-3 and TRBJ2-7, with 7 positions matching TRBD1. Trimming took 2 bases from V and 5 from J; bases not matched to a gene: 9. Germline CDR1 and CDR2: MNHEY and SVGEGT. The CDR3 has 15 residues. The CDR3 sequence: CASSYDQGDLHEQYL. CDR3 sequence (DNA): TGTGCCAGCAGTTACGATCAGGGGGACCTCCACGAGCAGTACCTC.